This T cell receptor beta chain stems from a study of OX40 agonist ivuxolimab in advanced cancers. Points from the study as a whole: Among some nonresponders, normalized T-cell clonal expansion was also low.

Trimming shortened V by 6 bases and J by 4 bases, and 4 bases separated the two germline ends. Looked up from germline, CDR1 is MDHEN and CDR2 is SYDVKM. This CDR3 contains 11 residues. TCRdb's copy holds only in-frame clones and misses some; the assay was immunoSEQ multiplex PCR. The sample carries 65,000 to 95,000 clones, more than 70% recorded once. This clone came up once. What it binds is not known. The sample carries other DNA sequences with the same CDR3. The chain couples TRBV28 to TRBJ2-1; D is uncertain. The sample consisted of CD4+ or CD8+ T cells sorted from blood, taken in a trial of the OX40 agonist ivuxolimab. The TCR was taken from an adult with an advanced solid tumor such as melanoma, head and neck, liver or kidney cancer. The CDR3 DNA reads TGTGCCAGCAGCCCATACAATGAGCAGTTCTTC. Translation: CASSPYNEQFF.